The 2 T cell receptor beta chains below come from one sample, sequenced in a study of cytotoxic CD8 clonotypes in ibrutinib-treated CLL. Profiling relied on immunoSEQ multiplex PCR, and the TCRdb table lists in-frame clones only, not all of them. The table records some 130,000 clones, roughly 90% of them present only once. Material: PBMCs, obtained after 12 months of ibrutinib treatment. The receptors originated from a human donor with chronic lymphocytic leukemia.

The rearrangement links TRBV18 to TRBJ2-1, with 8 bases lining up with TRBD2. V shed 3 bases, J shed 12 bases, and the junction held 16 bases outside the gene matches. Germline values: CDR1 KGHSH, CDR2 LQKENI. The CDR3 is made up of 16 amino acids. CDR3 loop: CASSPEYASSGTGQFF. The CDR3 DNA reads TGTGCCAGCTCACCGGAGTATGCGAGTAGCGGGACGGGGCAGTTCTTC. Combining the CDR3 with reference TRBV18 and TRBJ2-1 gives the whole variable domain NAGVMQNPRHLVRRRGQEARLRCSPMKGHSHVYWYRQLPEEGLKFMVYLQKENIIDESGMPKERFSAEFPKEGPSILRIQQVVRGDSAAYFCASSPEYASSGTGQFFGPGTRLTVL.

This clone was detected only once. V and J are TRBV30 and TRBJ1-6; TRBD1 aligns across 11 bases. The CDR3 contains 13 residues. The V gene's germline CDR1 is GTSNPN and CDR2 SVGIG (reference sequence). V lost 6 bases to trimming and J lost 8 bases; unmatched junction nucleotides: 3. In DNA, the CDR3 is TGTGCCTGCCGGGACAGGGGGGATTCACCCCTCCACTTT. This gives the protein CACRDRGDSPLHF.